This T cell receptor (beta chain) was captured by sequencing in a study of blood T cell repertoires in COVID-19. Looking at the study overall: The United States, Italy and Spain provided the acute and convalescent COVID-19 samples. From T cells, B-cell-depleted T cells, or PBMCs came the material, which was cDNA or gDNA.

Germline V CDR1 and CDR2: MNHEY, SVGAGI. The CDR3 loop spans 13 amino acids. Trimming cost V 7 bases and J 8 bases; bases outside gene matches: 8. Original analysis: Nucleated cell number was recorded as an estimate derived from reference gene primer amplification. Sequenced by immunoSEQ multiplex PCR; TCRdb stores in-frame clones only, minus some. D and trimming come from the DNA, and the V and J calls and clone size come from that table. The table shows approximately 150,000 clones, with approximately 89% occurring only once. This sequence originates from a human donor in a cohort sampled during active COVID-19. Sample: peripheral blood. J is TRBJ1-2 and V is TRBV6-5; TRBD1 matches 9 bases. This CDR3 reads CASTRTGEGGYTF. The CDR3 nucleotides are TGTGCCAGCACCAGGACAGGGGAGGGCGGCTACACCTTC.